Listed below are T cell receptor beta chains from one sample, sequenced in a study of cytomegalovirus exposure and HLA in healthy donors. This table comes from immunoSEQ multiplex PCR, and its TCRdb copy is limited to in-frame clones, with some not included. The listing contains some 84,000 clones. Sequenced material: PBMCs. The receptors come from a man aged 45-65 years in good health and CMV-seronegative. The CDR3 runs from the conserved cysteine through the conserved F or W. Each record gives: J gene, D gene, V gene, CDR3 DNA, CDR3 protein. D genes are given only for firm matches.

J gene: TRBJ2-5
D gene: -
V gene: TRBV5-1
CDR3 DNA: TGCGCCAGCAGCTTGGGACTCCAAGAGACCCAGTACTTC
CDR3 protein: CASSLGLQETQYF

J gene: TRBJ1-2
D gene: -
V gene: TRBV25-1
CDR3 DNA: TGTGCCAGCAGTGAATATTACGGGGGGGGTGGCTACACCTTC
CDR3 protein: CASSEYYGGGGYTF

J gene: TRBJ1-1
D gene: -
V gene: TRBV28
CDR3 DNA: TGTGCCAGCAGTCAAAACAGGAACACTGAAGCTTTCTTT
CDR3 protein: CASSQNRNTEAFF

J gene: TRBJ2-7
D gene: TRBD2
V gene: TRBV28
CDR3 DNA: TGTGCCAGCAGTTTGGGCGGGGGGACAACTTCCTACGAGCAGTACTTC
CDR3 protein: CASSLGGGTTSYEQYF

J gene: TRBJ1-1
D gene: -
V gene: TRBV4-2
CDR3 DNA: TGTGCCAGCAGCCAAGATTCCGGGAACACTGAAGCTTTCTTT
CDR3 protein: CASSQDSGNTEAFF

J gene: TRBJ2-7
D gene: -
V gene: TRBV10-2
CDR3 DNA: TGCGCCAGCAGGAGCCACAGGGATTACTCCTACGAGCAGTACTTC
CDR3 protein: CASRSHRDYSYEQYF

J gene: TRBJ2-3
D gene: TRBD1
V gene: TRBV19
CDR3 DNA: TGTGCCAGTAGTCCCTGGACAGGGTCAGATACGCAGTATTTT
CDR3 protein: CASSPWTGSDTQYF

J gene: TRBJ2-7
D gene: TRBD1
V gene: TRBV4-3
CDR3 DNA: TGCGCCAGCAGCCAAGAGGGGACAGGGGGCGGGCACGAGCAGTACTTC
CDR3 protein: CASSQEGTGGGHEQYF

J gene: TRBJ2-4
D gene: TRBD1
V gene: TRBV7-9
CDR3 DNA: TGTGCCAGCAGCTTAGGGACAGGGAAAAACATTCAGTACTTC
CDR3 protein: CASSLGTGKNIQYF

J gene: TRBJ2-7
D gene: TRBD2
V gene: TRBV12-5
CDR3 DNA: TGTGCTAGTGCCTTGGGTAGCGGGGGGGCCTACGAGCAGTACTTC
CDR3 protein: CASALGSGGAYEQYF

J gene: TRBJ2-7
D gene: TRBD2
V gene: TRBV7-3
CDR3 DNA: TGTGCCAGCAGCTTAACCGGGGGGGGCTACGAGCAGTACTTC
CDR3 protein: CASSLTGGGYEQYF

J gene: TRBJ1-2
D gene: -
V gene: TRBV2
CDR3 DNA: TGTGCCAGCACGGTTGGTTTAGCTAACTATGGCTACACCTTC
CDR3 protein: CASTVGLANYGYTF

J gene: TRBJ1-3
D gene: -
V gene: TRBV9
CDR3 DNA: TGTGCCAGCAGCGTAGGGGTGGGCACTGGAAACACCATATATTTT
CDR3 protein: CASSVGVGTGNTIYF

J gene: TRBJ2-3
D gene: -
V gene: TRBV9
CDR3 DNA: TGTGCCAGCAGCGTATCGCGGGTCGATACGCAGTATTTT
CDR3 protein: CASSVSRVDTQYF

J gene: TRBJ1-3
D gene: -
V gene: TRBV10-3
CDR3 DNA: TGTGCCACCCGGGACTCGAGCTCTGGAAACACCATATATTTT
CDR3 protein: CATRDSSSGNTIYF

J gene: TRBJ2-1
D gene: TRBD2
V gene: TRBV6-4
CDR3 DNA: TGTGCCAGCAGGAGGGGACTAGCGGGGGGAAATGAGCAGTTCTTC
CDR3 protein: CASRRGLAGGNEQFF

J gene: TRBJ2-5
D gene: -
V gene: TRBV6-1
CDR3 DNA: TGTGCCAGCATGGTTGGCAGGGGACAAGAGACCCAGTACTTC
CDR3 protein: CASMVGRGQETQYF